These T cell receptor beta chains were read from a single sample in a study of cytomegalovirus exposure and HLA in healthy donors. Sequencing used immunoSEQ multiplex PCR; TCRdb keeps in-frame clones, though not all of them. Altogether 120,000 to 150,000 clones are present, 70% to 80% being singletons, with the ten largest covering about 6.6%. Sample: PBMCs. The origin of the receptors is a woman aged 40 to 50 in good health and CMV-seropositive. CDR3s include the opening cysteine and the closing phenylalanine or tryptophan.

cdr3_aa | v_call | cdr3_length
CASRDRGRSGGYTF | TRBV6-5 | 14
CASSLLGEGGETQYF | TRBV5-1 | 15
CASLYSNTGELFF | TRBV6-5 | 13
CASSLSGSGYTF | TRBV7-9 | 12
CASSFDRYTYNEQFF | TRBV28 | 15
CASSLEGGLARNEQFF | TRBV5-1 | 16
CASSSRVAEETQYF | TRBV7-8 | 14
CASSEQGLYGYTF | TRBV2 | 13
CASSMSGWGQETQYF | TRBV19 | 15
CASSIAGASDTQYF | TRBV11-1 | 14
CASSLAGVIYGYTF | TRBV5-6 | 14
CASSFGVGNTIYF | TRBV5-1 | 13
CASSLARGGTRIRGTQYF | TRBV5-4 | 18
CASSQDPPGQGIIGELFF | TRBV4-1 | 18
CASSTGGFNGYTF | TRBV12-1 | 13
CASSEGTGYGYTF | TRBV6-1 | 13
CAWSVGGQGYQPQHF | TRBV30 | 15
CASTSPGSRETQYF | TRBV5-8 | 14
CASSLGDNQLNYGYTF | TRBV5-5 | 16
CAANSGTNEQFF | TRBV28 | 12
CASSPPGGRAPLTNTGELFF | TRBV18 | 20
CAWNNRGNQPQHF | TRBV30 | 13
CASSYYGLAGAGTGELFF | TRBV7-8 | 18
CASTGGGGSATGELFF | TRBV5-1 | 16
CAWRLAGGGDTQYF | TRBV30 | 14
CASSPPTSGSWHEQFF | TRBV5-1 | 16
CSVGAQGARYGYTF | TRBV29-1 | 14
CASSLGQFSNQPQHF | TRBV11-3 | 15
CASRLFPLEGGNTEAFF | TRBV27 | 17
CASSGAGSRDTQYF | TRBV28 | 14
CASSRLQWGQGEYGYTF | TRBV27 | 17
CASSSHTKEAFF | TRBV6-5 | 12
CSVGTDQETQYF | TRBV29-1 | 12
CASGRRSTDTQYF | TRBV27 | 13
CASSMAGTDTQYF | TRBV19 | 13
CASSSGQVTQETQYF | TRBV28 | 15